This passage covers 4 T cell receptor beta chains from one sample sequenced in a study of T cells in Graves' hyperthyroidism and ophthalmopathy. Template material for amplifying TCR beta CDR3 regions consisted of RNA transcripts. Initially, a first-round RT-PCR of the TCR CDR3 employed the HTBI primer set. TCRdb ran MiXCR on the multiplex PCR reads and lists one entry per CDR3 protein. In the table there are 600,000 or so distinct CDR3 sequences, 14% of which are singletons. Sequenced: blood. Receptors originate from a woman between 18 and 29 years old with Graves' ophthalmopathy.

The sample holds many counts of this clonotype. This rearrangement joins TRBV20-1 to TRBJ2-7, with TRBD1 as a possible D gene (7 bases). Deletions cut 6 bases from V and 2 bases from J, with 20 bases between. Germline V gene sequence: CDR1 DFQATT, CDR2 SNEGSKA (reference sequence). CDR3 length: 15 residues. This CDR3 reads CSAARWRDRTYEQYF. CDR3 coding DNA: TGCAGTGCCGCTCGGTGGCGGGACAGAACCTACGAGCAGTACTTC.

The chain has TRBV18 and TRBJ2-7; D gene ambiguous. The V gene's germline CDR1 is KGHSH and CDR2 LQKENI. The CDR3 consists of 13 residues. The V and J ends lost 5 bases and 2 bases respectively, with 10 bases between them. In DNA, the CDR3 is TGTGCCAGCTCAGGATTAGGAACCTACGAGCAGTACTTC. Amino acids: CASSGLGTYEQYF.

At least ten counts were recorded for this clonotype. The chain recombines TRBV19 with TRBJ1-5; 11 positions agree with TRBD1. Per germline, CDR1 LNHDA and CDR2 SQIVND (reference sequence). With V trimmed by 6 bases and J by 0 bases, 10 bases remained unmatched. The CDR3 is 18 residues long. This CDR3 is CASSGTGGMIYSNQPQHF. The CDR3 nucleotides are TGTGCCAGTAGCGGGACAGGGGGGATGATTTATAGCAATCAGCCCCAGCATTTT.

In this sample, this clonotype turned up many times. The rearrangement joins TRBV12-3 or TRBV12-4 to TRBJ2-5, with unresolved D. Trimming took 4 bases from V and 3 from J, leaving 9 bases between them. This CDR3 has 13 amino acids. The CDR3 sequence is CASSSGSEETQYF. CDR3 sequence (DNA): TGTGCCAGCAGTTCCGGGTCAGAAGAGACCCAGTACTTC.